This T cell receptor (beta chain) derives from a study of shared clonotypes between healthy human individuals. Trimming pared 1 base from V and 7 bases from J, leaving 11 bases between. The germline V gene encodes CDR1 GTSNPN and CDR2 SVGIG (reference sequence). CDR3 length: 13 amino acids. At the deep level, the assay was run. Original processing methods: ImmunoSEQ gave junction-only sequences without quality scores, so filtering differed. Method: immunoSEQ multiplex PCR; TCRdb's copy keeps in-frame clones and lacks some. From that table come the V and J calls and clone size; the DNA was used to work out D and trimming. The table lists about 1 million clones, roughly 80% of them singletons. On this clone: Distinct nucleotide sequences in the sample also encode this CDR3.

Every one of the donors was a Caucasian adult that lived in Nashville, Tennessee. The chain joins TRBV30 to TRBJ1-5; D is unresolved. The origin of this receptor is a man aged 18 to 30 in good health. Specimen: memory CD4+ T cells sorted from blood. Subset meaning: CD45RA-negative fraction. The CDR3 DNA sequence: TGTGCCTGGAGTGCCGGAAGTGGACAGCCCCAGCATTTT. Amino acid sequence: CAWSAGSGQPQHF. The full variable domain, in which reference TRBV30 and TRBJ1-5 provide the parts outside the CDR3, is SQTIHQWPATLVQPVGSPLSLECTVEGTSNPNLYWYRQAAGRGLQLLFYSVGIGQISSEVPQNLSASRPQDRQFILSSKKLLLSDSGFYLCAWSAGSGQPQHFGDGTRLSIL.